This T cell receptor beta chain was sequenced in a study of Graves' ophthalmopathy and Graves' hyperthyroidism. Study-level points and caveats: Ophthalmopathy progression predictions by the model showed about 75% specificity and 70.59% sensitivity. Blood shared most expanded thyroid clonotypes above 0.001 frequency.

Researchers turned away patients with other autoimmune diseases, uncontrolled infections, pregnancy or lactation. This CDR3 comprises 14 residues. Trimming stripped 5 bases from V and 2 bases from J, with 13 bases between. Germline assignment: CDR1 MGHDK and CDR2 SYGVNS. Investigators amplified TCR beta CDR3 regions from RNA transcripts. HTBI primers were employed in first-round RT-PCR, then a second-round multiplex PCR followed. Each CDR3 protein is one row after TCRdb ran MiXCR on the multiplex PCR reads. The table has a few hundred thousand distinct CDR3 sequences, around a fifth seen once. This clonotype was counted many times. Its antigen is unknown.

This clonotype was sampled from a young woman with stable Graves' hyperthyroidism. V and J are TRBV25-1 and TRBJ2-7; D is undetermined. Sequencing input: peripheral blood. In nucleotides, the CDR3 is TGTGCCAGCAGTCCCCGGACCGCGACCTACGAGCAGTACTTC. Translated: CASSPRTATYEQYF.